Listed below are T cell receptor beta chains from one sample, sequenced in a study of blood T cell repertoires in COVID-19. Sequencing was performed with immunoSEQ multiplex PCR; in TCRdb, only in-frame clones are kept and a portion is missing. The table records 68,000 or so clones, 85% to 90% of them present only once. Sequenced material: peripheral blood. The source of these receptors is a man in his fifties or sixties with active COVID-19. Each CDR3 is given with its conserved first and last residue. D genes are given only for firm matches. Clone size is shown for a subset of rows, as once, few, many or a class of expanded clone.

clone_size	d_call	v_call	j_call	cdr3_nt	cdr3_aa
once	NA	TRBV11-2	TRBJ1-2	TGTGCCAGCAGCCCTAGATTAGAGGGGGATCCAAACTATGGCTACACCTTC	CASSPRLEGDPNYGYTF
NA	TRBD1	TRBV9	TRBJ1-4	TGTGCCAGCAGGACGGGACAGCCCTTCACTAATGAAAAACTGTTTTTT	CASRTGQPFTNEKLFF
NA	TRBD1	TRBV19	TRBJ1-5	TGTGCCAGTAGTAACAGGGGACATCAGCCCCAGCATTTT	CASSNRGHQPQHF
NA	TRBD2	TRBV5-1	TRBJ2-2	TGCGCCAGCAGCCCTCTAGCGGGGGGGAACACCGGGGAGCTGTTTTTT	CASSPLAGGNTGELFF
NA	NA	TRBV7-9	TRBJ1-4	TGTGCCAGCAGCCAGGGCATCAGTCATGAAAAACTGTTTTTT	CASSQGISHEKLFF
NA	TRBD2	TRBV5-6	TRBJ2-7	TGTGCCAGCAGCGGATGGGGGGGGTACGAGCAGTACTTC	CASSGWGGYEQYF
NA	NA	TRBV6-5	TRBJ2-1	TGTGCCAGCAGTCTAGTGCTAGGCGATGGCAATGAGCAGTTCTTC	CASSLVLGDGNEQFF
NA	TRBD1	TRBV19	TRBJ2-1	TGTGCCAGAGACAGGGGGCTCGATGAGCAGTTCTTC	CARDRGLDEQFF
NA	TRBD1	TRBV6-5	TRBJ1-2	TGTGCCAGCAGTTACTCGCGGACAGGGGGCGGTTACGGCTACACCTTC	CASSYSRTGGGYGYTF
NA	NA	TRBV19	TRBJ1-5	TGTGCCAGTAGTACGGGACTCCAAAGGGCCCAGCCCCAGCATTTT	CASSTGLQRAQPQHF
NA	NA	TRBV19	TRBJ1-6	TGTGCCAGTAGTATAGGACAGGAGCAATCACCCCTCCACTTT	CASSIGQEQSPLHF
NA	NA	TRBV5-8	TRBJ1-2	TGTGCCAGCTCGGGGGGCTATGGCTACACCTTC	CASSGGYGYTF
NA	TRBD2	TRBV9	TRBJ2-1	TGTGCCAGCACGACAACTAGCGGGGGAAATGAGCAGTTCTTC	CASTTTSGGNEQFF
NA	TRBD1	TRBV5-1	TRBJ1-4	TGCGCCAGCAGCTTGAGACAGGGGATGGGTGAAAAACTGTTTTTT	CASSLRQGMGEKLFF
NA	TRBD2	TRBV7-8	TRBJ2-5	TGTGCCAGCAGCTTAGGAATGTCCGGGACTAGAAACTTGGAGACCCAGTACTTC	CASSLGMSGTRNLETQYF
NA	TRBD1	TRBV5-1	TRBJ2-2	TGCGCCAGCAGTTCACAGGGGGTTCGTACCGGGGAGCTGTTTTTT	CASSSQGVRTGELFF
NA	TRBD2	TRBV4-2	TRBJ2-1	TGTGCCAGCAGCCAAGAGGCTTGGCGGGGGGGCGGTGGGAATGAGCAGTTCTTC	CASSQEAWRGGGGNEQFF
once	TRBD2	TRBV3-1/TRBV3-2	TRBJ2-7	TGTGCCAGCAGCCAACTCCCTGGGACTAGCTACGAGCAGTACTTC	CASSQLPGTSYEQYF
NA	NA	TRBV5-1	TRBJ2-1	TGCGCCAGCAGCGGGGAACAGGGAATATACAATGAGCAGTTCTTC	CASSGEQGIYNEQFF
NA	NA	TRBV5-1	TRBJ1-1	TGCGCCAGCACCTTGCCTCCGGGTGAAGCTTTCTTT	CASTLPPGEAFF
NA	NA	TRBV4-1	TRBJ1-3	TGCGCCAGCAGGGGGGGTCGGGCTGTATACGGGGACACCATATATTTT	CASRGGRAVYGDTIYF
once	NA	TRBV9	TRBJ2-5	TGTGCCAGCAGCACCAGTGCCCAAGAGACCCAGTACTTC	CASSTSAQETQYF
few	TRBD1	TRBV7-9	TRBJ2-1	TGTGCCAGCAGCTTAATACAGGGGCTACACAATGAGCAGTTCTTC	CASSLIQGLHNEQFF
NA	TRBD1	TRBV4-1	TRBJ2-5	TGCGCCAGCAGCCAAGACGCGACAGGGGGCCAAGAGACCCAGTACTTC	CASSQDATGGQETQYF
NA	NA	TRBV6-5	TRBJ1-1	TGTGCCAGCAGTACCCACGGGAGGGGGAACACTGAAGCTTTCTTT	CASSTHGRGNTEAFF
NA	TRBD1	TRBV11-2	TRBJ2-7	TGTGCCAGCAGGCCATCAGGGGGCTACGAGCAGTACTTC	CASRPSGGYEQYF
once	TRBD2	TRBV27	TRBJ2-2	TGTGCCAGCAGTCACATAGCGGGGGGGCTTGGTAGCGGGGAGCTGTTTTTT	CASSHIAGGLGSGELFF
once	NA	TRBV18	TRBJ1-2	TGTGCCAGCTCACCGGCGGCAGCCTATGGCTACACCTTC	CASSPAAAYGYTF
NA	TRBD2	TRBV4-1	TRBJ2-7	TGCGCCAGCAGCCAAAAGCGGGGGGCCTACGAGCAGTACTTC	CASSQKRGAYEQYF
NA	NA	TRBV7-2	TRBJ1-5	TGTGCCAGCAGCTCGGACAGCGGCTATCAGCCCCAGCATTTT	CASSSDSGYQPQHF
NA	NA	TRBV28	TRBJ1-1	TGTGCCAGTACTCCCAACTGGGGCAGGAACACTGAAGCTTTCTTT	CASTPNWGRNTEAFF
NA	TRBD2	TRBV7-6	TRBJ2-5	TGTGCCAGCAGGCGGACTAGCGGGGGGCCCCAAGAGACCCAGTACTTC	CASRRTSGGPQETQYF
NA	NA	TRBV4-1	TRBJ2-5	TGCGCCAGCAGCCAAACAACCATCCAAGAGACCCAGTACTTC	CASSQTTIQETQYF
NA	NA	TRBV2	TRBJ1-4	TGTGCCAGCAGTGGGGCAACCCGTAATGAAAAACTGTTTTTT	CASSGATRNEKLFF
NA	NA	TRBV9	TRBJ2-5	TGTGCCAGTTCGCGGCGCAGGGGCGGTGAGGAGACCCAGTACTTC	CASSRRRGGEETQYF
NA	TRBD2	TRBV5-1	TRBJ2-3	TGCGCCAGCAGCTTGGGGACTAGCGGACCCACAGATACGCAGTATTTT	CASSLGTSGPTDTQYF
NA	TRBD2	TRBV2	TRBJ2-3	TGTGCCAGCAGTACTTTAGCGGGATTGTGGGATACGCAGTATTTT	CASSTLAGLWDTQYF
NA	NA	TRBV9	TRBJ2-1	TGTGCCAGCAGCGTAGTTGAGTTGAGGGATGAGCAGTTCTTC	CASSVVELRDEQFF
NA	TRBD1	TRBV2	TRBJ1-4	TGTGCCAGCAGTCTTGGACAGGGGTGTGTAAAACTGTTTTTT	CASSLGQGCVKLFF
NA	TRBD2	TRBV13	TRBJ2-1	TGTGCCAGCAGCCTACCGGACTATGCGGGGGTCTACAATGAGCAGTTCTTC	CASSLPDYAGVYNEQFF
NA	NA	TRBV29-1	TRBJ2-4	TGCAGCGCGGAGTTCGGGTTAGCCAAAAACATTCAGTACTTC	CSAEFGLAKNIQYF
NA	TRBD1	TRBV6-5	TRBJ2-7	TGTGCCAGCAGGTGGGGGACAGTGAGCTACGAGCAGTACTTC	CASRWGTVSYEQYF
NA	NA	TRBV7-9	TRBJ2-5	TGTGCCAGCAGCTTAGACGGGGGTCCCCGGAGAGAGACCCAGTACTTC	CASSLDGGPRRETQYF
NA	TRBD2	TRBV5-6	TRBJ2-3	TGTGCCAGCATCGGGGCGGGGGGCACAGATACGCAGTATTTT	CASIGAGGTDTQYF
NA	TRBD1	TRBV6-1	TRBJ1-2	TGTGCCAGCAGAGATGGAACAGGGGGTGGCTACACCTTC	CASRDGTGGGYTF
NA	TRBD1	TRBV5-1	TRBJ1-2	TGCGCCAGCAGCTTGGAAACAGGGGGCGCCTACTATGGCTACACCTTC	CASSLETGGAYYGYTF